These 14 T cell receptor beta chains were all obtained from the same sample, sequenced in a study of siplizumab effects on memory and regulatory T cells. Profiled with immunoSEQ multiplex PCR; TCRdb holds only in-frame clones, not every one. The sample carries approximately 94,000 clones, approximately 97% recorded once. Sequencing was performed on naive CD4+ T cells sorted from blood. These receptors were taken from a human donor in good health.

The chain joins TRBV7-2 to TRBJ1-2; D gene uncertain. Germline V gene sequence: CDR1 SGHTA, CDR2 FQGNSA. This CDR3 is built from 12 residues. V was cut by 3 bases and J by 4 bases, with 6 bases left in between. The CDR3 region is CASSFGPYGYTF. The CDR3 DNA reads TGTGCCAGCAGCTTTGGGCCCTATGGCTACACCTTC.

V usage is TRBV4-1 and J usage is TRBJ2-2; TRBD2 matches at 11 bases. V trimming: 5 bases; J trimming: 0 bases; junction bases outside the gene matches: 8. Germline values: CDR1 MGHRA, CDR2 YSYEKL. The CDR3 runs 18 residues. CDR3: CASSLRTSGGPNTGELFF. The CDR3 DNA follows: TGCGCCAGCAGCTTACGAACTAGCGGGGGCCCGAACACCGGGGAGCTGTTTTTT.

The rearrangement uses TRBV19 and TRBJ2-5; TRBD2 matches at 10 bases. The CDR3 totals 15 residues. The junction had 6 bases not matched to a gene; V was cut back by 3 bases and J by 5 bases. The V gene's germline CDR1 is LNHDA and CDR2 SQIVND (reference sequence). The CDR3 spells CASSIFSGGRETQYF. In DNA form, the CDR3 reads TGTGCCAGTAGTATTTTTAGCGGGGGGCGGGAGACCCAGTACTTC. Complete variable domain (other parts from reference TRBV19 and TRBJ2-5): DGGITQSPKYLFRKEGQNVTLSCEQNLNHDAMYWYRQDPGQGLRLIYYSQIVNDFQKGDIAEGYSVSREKKESFPLTVTSAQKNPTAFYLCASSIFSGGRETQYFGPGTRLLVL.

This clone was observed a single time. V and J are TRBV19 and TRBJ1-1; no definite D call. V was pared by 3 bases and J by 1 base, with 6 bases between. The CDR3 loop spans 13 amino acids. Germline lookup yields CDR1 LNHDA and CDR2 SQIVND (reference sequence). This CDR3 reads CASSITRNTEAFF. CDR3 coding DNA: TGTGCCAGTAGTATCACGCGGAACACTGAAGCTTTCTTT. The variable domain in full, with the rest retrieved from reference TRBV19 and TRBJ1-1, is DGGITQSPKYLFRKEGQNVTLSCEQNLNHDAMYWYRQDPGQGLRLIYYSQIVNDFQKGDIAEGYSVSREKKESFPLTVTSAQKNPTAFYLCASSITRNTEAFFGQGTRLTVV.

The chain is built from TRBV9 and TRBJ1-5; TRBD1 is a possible D gene (6 bases). Germline V CDR1 and CDR2: SGDLS, YYNGEE. Trimming removed 10 bases from V and 6 bases from J, with 26 bases in between. The CDR3 totals 16 residues. The CDR3 coding sequence is TGTGCCGGCGGGGGCTTCGGTCATAGGTACGGTCAGCCCCAGCATTTT. Translating it yields CAGGGFGHRYGQPQHF.

The chain links TRBV30 to TRBJ2-3; D perhaps matches TRBD1 (8 bases). The V gene's germline CDR1 is GTSNPN and CDR2 SVGIG (reference sequence). V was shortened by 5 bases and J by 7 bases, with 25 bases between the two germline ends. The CDR3 sequence is 16 residues long. Here the CDR3 DNA reads TGTGCCTGGGGTATACAGGGGGGGGAGGCGGTGAATACGCAGTATTTT. This translates into CAWGIQGGEAVNTQYF. Full variable domain (remainder filled in from reference TRBV30 and TRBJ2-3): SQTIHQWPATLVQPVGSPLSLECTVEGTSNPNLYWYRQAAGRGLQLLFYSVGIGQISSEVPQNLSASRPQDRQFILSSKKLLLSDSGFYLCAWGIQGGEAVNTQYFGPGTRLTVL.

Remarks on this clone: The same CDR3 can be traced to other DNA sequences in this sample. This chain joins TRBV5-4 and TRBJ2-7; 7 nucleotides line up with TRBD1. Per the germline V gene, CDR1 is SGHNT and CDR2 is YYREEE (reference sequence). This CDR3 contains 15 residues. With V trimmed by 2 bases and J by 1 base, 6 bases remained unmatched. CDR3 DNA sequence: TGTGCCAGCAGCTTTTCTCCGGGACAGTCCTACGAGCAGTACTTC. Translated, it gives CASSFSPGQSYEQYF.

The chain has TRBV5-1 and TRBJ2-7, with TRBD1 identical over 8 bases. J lost 5 bases, V lost 4 bases, and 8 bases had no gene match. The CDR3 has 14 residues. Germline CDR1 and CDR2: SGHRS and YFSETQ. The CDR3 DNA reads as TGCGCCAGCAGCGCGGGACAGGAGCGCAACGAGCAGTACTTC. Its protein is CASSAGQERNEQYF.

The J gene is TRBJ2-7, the V gene TRBV18; 9 bases agree with TRBD1. The trim removed 3 bases at V and 5 bases at J, leaving 5 bases unmatched. This CDR3 region has 14 residues. Germline V gene lookup returns CDR1 KGHSH and CDR2 LQKENI. DNA for the CDR3: TGTGCCAGCTCACCGGGACAGGGAACCCACGAGCAGTACTTC. Protein product: CASSPGQGTHEQYF.

This chain uses TRBV4-1 with TRBJ1-2; 7 bases match TRBD1. CDR1 is MGHRA, CDR2 YSYEKL, per germline. The CDR3 sequence is 15 residues long. V lost 4 bases and J lost 3; bases outside the gene matches: 8. CDR3 loop: CASSPRQGEDYGYTF. The CDR3 region has the DNA TGCGCCAGCAGCCCGCGGCAGGGGGAGGACTATGGCTACACCTTC.

The chain combines TRBV7-9 with TRBJ2-5, with TRBD2 matching over 8 bases. The J segment lost 1 base and the V segment lost 3 bases, leaving 4 bases of the junction unmatched. There are 15 residues in the CDR3. Germline lookup yields CDR1 SEHNR and CDR2 FQNEAQ (reference sequence). The CDR3 DNA is TGTGCCAGCAGCTTGACGGGGGGGTCCCAAGAGACCCAGTACTTC. Encoded protein: CASSLTGGSQETQYF.

The gene calls are TRBV12-2 and TRBJ2-7; the table calls TRBD1, which could not be checked here. TRBV12-2 is shown as a pseudogene. CDR3 length: 15 residues. The CDR3 spells CASRWPGHRAYEQYF. The CDR3 DNA reads TGTGCAAGTCGCTGGCCGGGACACCGGGCCTACGAGCAGTACTTC.

The chain is built from TRBV7-9 and TRBJ1-2; D uncertain. This CDR3 has 14 residues. The V gene lost 3 bases and the J gene lost 3 bases, with 11 bases spanning the gap. CDR1 SEHNR and CDR2 FQNEAQ come from the germline V gene (reference sequence). The CDR3 is CASSLKTVHYGYTF. The CDR3 DNA reads as TGTGCCAGCAGCTTGAAAACAGTCCACTATGGCTACACCTTC.

The chain carries TRBV5-1 and TRBJ2-1, with TRBD2 matching 13 bases. With 4 bases clipped from V and 8 bases from J, the junction kept 12 bases outside the gene matches. The CDR3 totals 17 residues. Germline lookup yields CDR1 SGHRS and CDR2 YFSETQ. In DNA, the CDR3 is TGCGCCAGCAGCAAGACTAGCGGGGGGCCAAGGGTCGATGAGCAGTTCTTC. Translating gives CASSKTSGGPRVDEQFF.